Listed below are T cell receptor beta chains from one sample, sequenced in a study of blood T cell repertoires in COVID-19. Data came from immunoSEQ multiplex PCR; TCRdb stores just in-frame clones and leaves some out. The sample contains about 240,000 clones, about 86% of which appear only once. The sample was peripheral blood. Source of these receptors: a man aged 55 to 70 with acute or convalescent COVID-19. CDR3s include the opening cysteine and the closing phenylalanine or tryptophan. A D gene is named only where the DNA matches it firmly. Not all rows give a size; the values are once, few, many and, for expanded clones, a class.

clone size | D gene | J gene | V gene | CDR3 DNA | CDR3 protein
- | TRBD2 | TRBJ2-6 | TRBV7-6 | TGTGCCAGCAGCCCGGGACTAGCGGGAGTACATGGGGCCAACGTCCTGACTTTC | CASSPGLAGVHGANVLTF
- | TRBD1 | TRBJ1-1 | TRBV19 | TGTGCCAGTAGTTCACCGGGACAGGGGAACACTGAAGCTTTCTTT | CASSSPGQGNTEAFF
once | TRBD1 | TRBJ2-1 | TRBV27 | TGTGCCAGCAGTTTAGCGGGACAGGCCTACAATGAGCAGTTCTTC | CASSLAGQAYNEQFF
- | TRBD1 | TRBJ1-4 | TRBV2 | TGTGCCAGCAGGGGCGACAGGGGCAATGAAAAACTGTTTTTT | CASRGDRGNEKLFF
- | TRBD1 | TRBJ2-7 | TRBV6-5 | TGTGCCAGCAGTTACGACGGGACAGCCGAGCAGTACTTC | CASSYDGTAEQYF
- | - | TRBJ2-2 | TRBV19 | TGTGCCAGTAGTATTGAGGCCAGGGGAGGGTTCACCGGGGAGCTGTTTTTT | CASSIEARGGFTGELFF
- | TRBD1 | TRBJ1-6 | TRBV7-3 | TGTGCCAGCAGCCGAGACGACAGGGCGGGACCCCTCCACTTT | CASSRDDRAGPLHF
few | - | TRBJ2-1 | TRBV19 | TGTGCCAGTCGACAGGTCCAAGAAGGTGAGCAGTTCTTC | CASRQVQEGEQFF
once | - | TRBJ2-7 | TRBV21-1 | TGTGCCAGCAGCAAGGGGACTAGGTCCGAGCAGTACTTC | CASSKGTRSEQYF
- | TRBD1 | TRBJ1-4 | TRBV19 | TGTGCCAGTAGTCTCCGACAGGGGCCGGTGGGGGAAAAACTGTTTTTT | CASSLRQGPVGEKLFF
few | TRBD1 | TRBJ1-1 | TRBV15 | TGTGCCACCAGCGGAAGGACAGGGGAAGCTTTCTTT | CATSGRTGEAFF
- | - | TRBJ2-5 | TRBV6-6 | TGTGCCAGCAGTCGCGCGGGGAGGTACGGAGAGACCCAGTACTTC | CASSRAGRYGETQYF
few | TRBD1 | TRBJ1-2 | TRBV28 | TGTGCCAGCAGCCCCTCGACAGGGTCCGGCTACACCTTC | CASSPSTGSGYTF
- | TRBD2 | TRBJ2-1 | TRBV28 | TGTGCCAGTAGAGCTAGCGGGAGGATCCTTGAGCAGTTCTTC | CASRASGRILEQFF
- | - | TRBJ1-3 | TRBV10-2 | TGCGCCAGCAGCCCGGGACTGGAGGGGAACACCATATATTTT | CASSPGLEGNTIYF
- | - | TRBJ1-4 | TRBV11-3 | TGTGCCAGCAGCTTAGATATTCGGGGGACTACTCGTGGGGAAAAACTGTTTTTT | CASSLDIRGTTRGEKLFF
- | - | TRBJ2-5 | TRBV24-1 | TGTGCCACCAGTGATTTGCAGACCAGGGGAAGGTGCCAAGAGACCCAGTACTTC | CATSDLQTRGRCQETQYF
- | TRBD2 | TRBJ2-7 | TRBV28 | TGTGCCAGCAGCCCACTAGCGTGGGAACCCTCCTACGAGCAGTACTTC | CASSPLAWEPSYEQYF
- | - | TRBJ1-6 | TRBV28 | TGTGCCAGCAGCCCCCCTCCGTCCTATAATTCACCCCTCCACTTT | CASSPPPSYNSPLHF
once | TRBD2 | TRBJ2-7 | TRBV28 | TGTGCCAGCAGTTTAAGTAGCGGGAGCTCCTACGAGCAGTACTTC | CASSLSSGSSYEQYF
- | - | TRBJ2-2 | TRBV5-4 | TGTGCCAGCAGCTTCGGTTTGAGTACCGGGGAGCTGTTTTTT | CASSFGLSTGELFF
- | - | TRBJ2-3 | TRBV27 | TGTGCCAGCAGTTTGACTGTAGGCTTCACAGATACGCAGTATTTT | CASSLTVGFTDTQYF
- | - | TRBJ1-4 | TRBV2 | TGTGCCAGCAGTGAAGGGGGCAGCCTCCCAACTAATGAAAAACTGTTTTTT | CASSEGGSLPTNEKLFF
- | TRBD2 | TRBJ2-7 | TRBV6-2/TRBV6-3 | TGTGCCAGCAGCCGAAGACTAGCGGGAGATGTTGACGAGCAGTACTTC | CASSRRLAGDVDEQYF
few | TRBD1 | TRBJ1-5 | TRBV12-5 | TGTGCTAGTGGTTTGGTACGTGGACAGGGGAATCAGCCCCAGCATTTT | CASGLVRGQGNQPQHF
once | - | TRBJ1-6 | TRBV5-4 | TGTGCCAGCAGCTTGGGTAGGGGGAATTCACCCCTCCACTTT | CASSLGRGNSPLHF
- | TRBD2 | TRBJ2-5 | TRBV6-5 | TGTGCCAGCAGTAACCTTCTAGCGGGTGTACAGACCCAGTACTTC | CASSNLLAGVQTQYF
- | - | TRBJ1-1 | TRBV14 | TGTGCCAGCAGCCAAGACTTGAACACTGAAGCTTTCTTT | CASSQDLNTEAFF
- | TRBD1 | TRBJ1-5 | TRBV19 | TGTGCCAGTAAGGAGACAGGGGACAATCAGCCCCAGCATTTT | CASKETGDNQPQHF
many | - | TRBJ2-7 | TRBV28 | TGTGCCAGCTCTTCGACTTGGCATACAGTTCAGGGAACAACCTACGAGCAGTACTTC | CASSSTWHTVQGTTYEQYF
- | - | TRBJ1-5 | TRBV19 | TGTGCCAGTAGTGTGGGGGCCTCTGGAATATATAGCAATCAGCCCCAGCATTTT | CASSVGASGIYSNQPQHF
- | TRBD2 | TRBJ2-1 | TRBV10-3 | TGTGCCATCAGTGAGTCGGAGGCTAGCGGCGTCAATGAGCAGTTCTTC | CAISESEASGVNEQFF
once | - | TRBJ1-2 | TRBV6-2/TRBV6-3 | TGTGCCAGCAGTTATAACGCCGGGACTCACTATGGCTACACCTTC | CASSYNAGTHYGYTF
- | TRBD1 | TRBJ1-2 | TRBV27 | TGTGCCAGCAGTCCAGGGACAGGGGGAAGCTATGGCTACACCTTC | CASSPGTGGSYGYTF
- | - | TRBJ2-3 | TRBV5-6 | TGTGCCAGCAGCTTGGGGCTAGTAGTCGATACGCAGTATTTT | CASSLGLVVDTQYF
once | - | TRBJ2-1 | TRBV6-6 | TGTGCCAGCAGTCCCCTGAGTGAGCAGTTCTTC | CASSPLSEQFF
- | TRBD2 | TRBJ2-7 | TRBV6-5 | TGTGCCAGCAGTTTTAGCGGGGGTGGAGCCTACGAGCAGTACTTC | CASSFSGGGAYEQYF
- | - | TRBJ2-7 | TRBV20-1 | TGCAGGGTCCAGTGTACCTACGAGCAGTACTTC | CRVQCTYEQYF
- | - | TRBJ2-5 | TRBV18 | TGTGCCAGCTCACCATTAAGGTCCGTTGGGGGGACCCAAGAGACCCAGTACTTC | CASSPLRSVGGTQETQYF
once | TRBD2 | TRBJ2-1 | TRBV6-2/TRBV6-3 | TGTGCCAGCAGTTACCCCCGGGAGGCCGGTGGTGAGCAGTTCTTC | CASSYPREAGGEQFF